This T cell receptor beta chain was recorded in a study of T cells in Graves' hyperthyroidism and ophthalmopathy. Findings and limits, study-wide: Most thyroid clonotypes expanded above 0.001 appeared in blood too.

Amplified regions were TCR beta CDR3 sequences from RNA transcripts. The TCR CDR3 first-round RT-PCR relied on the HTBI primer set. Each CDR3 protein is one row after TCRdb ran MiXCR on the multiplex PCR reads. The sample shows fewer than 700,000 distinct CDR3 sequences, roughly 17% of them seen only once. Trimming pared 11 bases from V and 2 bases from J, leaving 12 bases between. Germline CDR1 and CDR2: MNHNS and SASEGT. The CDR3 runs 12 residues. This clonotype was seen more than once but under ten times. The antigen is undetermined. Fresh 10 ml peripheral blood yielded PBMCs. The receptor was isolated from a woman between 18 and 29 years old with Graves' ophthalmopathy. Sample: blood. The chain links TRBV6-1 to TRBJ1-2; D gene uncertain. The CDR3 loop is CAGREENYGYTF. CDR3 bases: TGTGCCGGTCGCGAGGAGAACTATGGCTACACCTTC.